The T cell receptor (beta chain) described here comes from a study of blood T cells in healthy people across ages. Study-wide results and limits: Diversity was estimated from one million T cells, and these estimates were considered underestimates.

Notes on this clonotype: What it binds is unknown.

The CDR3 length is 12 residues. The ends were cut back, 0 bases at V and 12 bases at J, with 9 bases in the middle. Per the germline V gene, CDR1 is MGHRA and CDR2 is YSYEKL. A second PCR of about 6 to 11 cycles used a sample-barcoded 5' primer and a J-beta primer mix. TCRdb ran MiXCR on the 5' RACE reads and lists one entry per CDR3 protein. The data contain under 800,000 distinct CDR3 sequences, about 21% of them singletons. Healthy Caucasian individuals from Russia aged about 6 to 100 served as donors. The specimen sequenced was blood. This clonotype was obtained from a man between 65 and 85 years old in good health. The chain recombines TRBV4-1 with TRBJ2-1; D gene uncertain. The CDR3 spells CASSQDRRAQFF. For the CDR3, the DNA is TGCGCCAGCAGCCAAGATCGTCGGGCGCAGTTCTTC.